This T cell receptor (beta chain) came from a study of early T cells in non-severe SARS-CoV-2 infection (dated by TCRdb to the early 2020s). A note on the overall study: Because TCR sequencing relied on bulk RNA taken from unsorted whole blood, pairing of alpha and beta chains was not possible.

This was a case-control study nested in a cohort of healthcare workers in London, UK, who had nasopharyngeal swab PCR tests and blood samples taken every week. Between 23 and 31 March 2020, the week of the UK lockdown, healthcare workers were enrolled and then followed up weekly for as long as 16 weeks. What the work shows at the level of the full study, not this receptor alone: VDJdb matching was skewed toward anti-spike CD8 responses and likely underestimated virus-specific expansions, missing private and CD4 specificities.

To prepare the library, 5' RACE was applied. The reads were generated on a NextSeq 500. In the TCR library protocol, unique molecular identifiers were attached to individual cDNA molecules to correct for PCR bias and sequencing error. Both TCR alpha and beta chains were sequenced, and tight co-correlation was observed between alpha and beta sequence abundances in each sample. For the original study's pipeline: Decombinator V4 was used to annotate TCR sequences for V gene, J gene and CDR3. TCRs were defined as expanded if a significant change between any two time points was detected under a Poisson model with p below 0.0001. Abundances of TCRs were expressed as counts per million after normalisation to the total number of TCRs sequenced in each sample. MAIT TCRs were defined by TRAV1-2 paired with TRAJ12, TRAJ20 or TRAJ33, and iNKT TCRs by TRAV10 paired with TRAJ18. VDJdb, accessed on 1 November 2021, was searched for TCRs annotated for CMV, EBV and SARS-CoV-2, and TCRs annotated for more than one antigen were excluded. The public sequencing data were trimmed at Q25 with fastp and processed into clonotypes with MiXCR by TCRdb, which kept only in-frame beta chains. CDR3 protein sequences are deduplicated, and each keeps its most common genes and DNA. TCRdb, not the original authors, processed these V and J calls. The sample has tens of thousands of distinct CDR3 sequences on record, less than 6.5% of them singletons. The ten largest clones represent about 32% of the sample.

From a lookup of the germline V gene, CDR1 and CDR2 are MRHNA and SNTAGT. Trimming takes 4 bases from V and 2 bases from J, and the germline ends sit 25 bases apart. From the cysteine through the phenylalanine, the CDR3 covers 19 amino acids. CDR3 DNA is the only sequence kept; it has 57 bases, read in frame from the first base. This clonotype was detected only a few times. Its antigen is unknown. One base away there is no much larger clone; base qualities are not given. This receptor was taken from an adult who was a healthcare worker with PCR-confirmed SARS-CoV-2 infection or an uninfected control (not recorded which). The rearrangement joined TRBV6-4 to TRBJ2-3, with the D call tentatively TRBD1 or TRBD2, each fitting 5 bases. Material for sequencing was whole blood. The CDR3 in this case is CASSAARDAQIKPTDTQYF. The nucleotide sequence is TGTGCCAGCAGTGCAGCTAGGGACGCCCAGATAAAACCCACAGATACGCAGTATTTT.